Below are 13 T cell receptor beta chains sequenced from a single sample in a study of blood T cells in healthy people across ages. A sample-barcoded 5' primer and a J-beta primer mix were used in a second PCR of about 6 to 11 cycles. TCRdb ran MiXCR on the 5' RACE reads and lists one entry per CDR3 protein. The sample records approximately 820,000 distinct CDR3 sequences, around 45% being singletons. Sequencing was performed on blood. These receptors all come from a man between 60 and 75 years old in good health.

The CDR3 DNA follows: TGTGCCAGCAGCTTAGGGCAGCGGGGGGGGACCCAGTACTTC. Translated: CASSLGQRGGTQYF. The chain links TRBV7-2 to TRBJ2-5, with 10 nucleotides matching TRBD2. Germline V CDR1 and CDR2: SGHTA, FQGNSA. Losses at the gene ends were 1 base for V and 7 bases for J; bases not matched to a gene: 3. This CDR3 spans 14 amino acids.

V and J are TRBV20-1 and TRBJ2-5; 8 nucleotides agree with TRBD2. V was pared by 1 base and J by 7 bases, with 11 bases of the junction left unmatched. The CDR3 consists of 15 residues. The germline V gene has CDR1 DFQATT and CDR2 SNEGSKA (reference sequence). The CDR3 spells CSARGAAGALGTQYF. The CDR3 DNA is TGCAGTGCTAGAGGGGCAGCGGGGGCCCTGGGGACCCAGTACTTC.

The CDR3 coding sequence is TGCAGTGCTACTCCCGGGTCCCACACAGGGCCCCAGCATTTT. This encodes CSATPGSHTGPQHF. The rearrangement joins TRBV20-1 to TRBJ1-5, with a tentative D call TRBD1 (5 bases). The CDR3 extends over 14 amino acids. In germline, CDR1 is DFQATT, CDR2 SNEGSKA (reference sequence). Trimming removed 4 bases from V and 9 bases from J, with 19 bases in between.

To note about this clonotype: Mismatch with germline at one junction end may stem from a read error. J is TRBJ2-5 and V is TRBV18; unclear D gene. The CDR3 runs to 15 residues. Germline V CDR1 and CDR2: KGHSH, LQKENI. CDR3 nucleotides: TGTACCAGCTCACCCGCCCTAGGTCCCCAAGAGACCCAGTACTTC. It translates to CTSSPALGPQETQYF.

Turning to this clonotype: Germline and junction disagree at one end, which may indicate a read error. V gene TRBV4-3 combines with J gene TRBJ1-2; D is uncertain. The CDR3 has 15 amino acids. Germline-derived CDR1 and CDR2 are LGHNA and YSLEER. In nucleotides, the CDR3 is TGCGCCAGCAGCCAAGCCCACCTAGCTAACTATAGCTACACCTTC. It specifies CASSQAHLANYSYTF.

On this clonotype: The junction and the germline gene differ at one end; a read error may be behind it. V is TRBV28 and J is TRBJ2-6; D uncertain. Germline CDR1 is MDHEN and CDR2 is SYDVKM. CDR3 size: 16 residues. CDR3: CACSFSGLTGANVLTF. The CDR3 nucleotides are TGTGCCTGCAGTTTTTCTGGCCTTACTGGGGCCAACGTCCTGACTTTC.

V and J are TRBV5-1 and TRBJ1-1; 7 nucleotides match TRBD1. The V segment lost 4 bases and the J segment 2 bases; nucleotides outside the gene matches: 11. The CDR3 contains 16 residues. The V gene's germline CDR1 is SGHRS and CDR2 YFSETQ. CDR3 amino acids: CASSRMASGGNTEAFF. CDR3 DNA: TGCGCCAGCAGCCGAATGGCGTCAGGGGGAAACACTGAAGCTTTCTTT.

The chain links TRBV3-1 to TRBJ2-1; 10 nucleotides agree with TRBD2. CDR1 is LGHDT, CDR2 YNNKEL, per germline (reference sequence). The CDR3 runs to 17 residues. The ends lost 8 bases at V and 0 bases at J; junction bases unmatched: 10. The CDR3 DNA follows: TGTGCCAGCTCAACCCTTGCTAGCGGGAGCTCCTACAATGAGCAGTTCTTC. Its protein product is CASSTLASGSSYNEQFF.

Only a few counts were recorded for this clonotype. The V gene is TRBV6-1, the J gene TRBJ1-2; D is unclear. V was shortened by 8 bases and J by 0 bases, with 22 bases between the two germline ends. This CDR3 has 17 amino acids. The germline V gene encodes CDR1 MNHNS and CDR2 SASEGT. CDR3 coding DNA: TGTGCCAGCGGAAAGACTGGGCAGGTACTAACTAACTATGGCTACACCTTC. It specifies CASGKTGQVLTNYGYTF.

There are a few counts of this clonotype. The V and J genes are TRBV12-3 or TRBV12-4 and TRBJ2-1; D gene unclear. V lost 6 bases to trimming and J lost 9 bases, with 24 bases between them. This CDR3 has 16 residues. CDR3 loop: CASSPRATVLATEQFF. For the CDR3, the DNA is TGTGCCAGCAGCCCCCGGGCAACCGTACTCGCGACTGAGCAGTTCTTC.

The chain is built from TRBV7-9 and TRBJ2-3; 16 bases fit TRBD2. V lost 5 bases and J lost 0; bases outside the gene matches: 11. Germline CDR1 is SEHNR and CDR2 is FQNEAQ (reference sequence). CDR3 size: 20 residues. This chain's CDR3 is CASSPGTSGGASLSTDTQYF. CDR3 DNA sequence: TGTGCCAGCAGCCCCGGGACTAGCGGGGGGGCCTCTTTGAGCACAGATACGCAGTATTTT.

This clonotype was seen only a few times. V and J are TRBV27 and TRBJ2-7; D call uncertain. The CDR3 totals 14 residues. Germline V lookup: CDR1 MNHEY, CDR2 SMNVEV (reference sequence). Trimming shortened V by 6 bases and J by 2 bases, and 14 bases separated the two germline ends. The CDR3 nucleotides read TGTGCCAGCAGGTCGCTAGGCCAGGCCTACGAGCAGTACTTC. Residues: CASRSLGQAYEQYF.

This sequence joins TRBV10-2 and TRBJ2-3, with 10 bases lining up with TRBD2. Germline values: CDR1 WSHSY, CDR2 SAAADI. This CDR3 has 14 residues. The ends lost 7 bases at V and 3 bases at J; junction bases unmatched: 4. For the CDR3, the DNA is TGCGCCAGCAAGCGGGGGGGCGGGACAGATACGCAGTATTTT. Protein product: CASKRGGGTDTQYF.